The 3 T cell receptor beta chains below all came from one sample that was sequenced in a study of blood T cell repertoires in COVID-19. This table comes from immunoSEQ multiplex PCR, and its TCRdb copy is limited to in-frame clones, with some not included. This table has 210,000 or so clones, around 90% appearing once. Sequencing used peripheral blood. These TCRs come from a man in his forties with acute or convalescent COVID-19.

This chain connects TRBV28 to TRBJ1-1; D is possibly TRBD1 (5 bases). This CDR3 is 14 amino acids long. Germline V CDR1 and CDR2: MDHEN, SYDVKM. Trimming pared 6 bases from V and 1 base from J, leaving 12 bases between. CDR3 sequence (DNA): TGTGCCAGCAGAACTTCCACAGGGAACACTGAAGCTTTCTTT. Protein sequence: CASRTSTGNTEAFF.

V and J are TRBV29-1 and TRBJ1-1; TRBD1 might be the D (5 bases). This CDR3 comprises 14 residues. Looked up from germline, CDR1 is SQVTM and CDR2 is ANQGSEA. The V end lost 3 bases, the J end lost 0 bases, and 11 bases lay between the germline ends. This CDR3 reads CSVDNRPMNTEAFF. Here the CDR3 DNA reads TGCAGCGTTGATAACAGGCCAATGAACACTGAAGCTTTCTTT.

This chain links TRBV7-9 with TRBJ2-7, with 10 bases lining up with TRBD1. V shed 6 bases, J shed 6 bases, and the junction held 5 bases outside the gene matches. The CDR3 is 13 residues long. Germline V CDR1 and CDR2: SEHNR, FQNEAQ (reference sequence). The CDR3 DNA reads TGTGCCAGCAGACCCGGGACAGGGGTCGAGCAGTACTTC. Its protein is CASRPGTGVEQYF.